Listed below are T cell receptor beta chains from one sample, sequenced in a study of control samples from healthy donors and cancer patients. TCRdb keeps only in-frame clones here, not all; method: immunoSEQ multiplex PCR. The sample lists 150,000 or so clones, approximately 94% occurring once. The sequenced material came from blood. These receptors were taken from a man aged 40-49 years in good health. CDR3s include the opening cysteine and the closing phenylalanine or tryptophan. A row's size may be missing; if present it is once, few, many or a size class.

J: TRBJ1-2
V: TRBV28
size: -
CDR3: CASWEGSHTF

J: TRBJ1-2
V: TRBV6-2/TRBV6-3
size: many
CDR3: CASSYPGQGAGGGYTF

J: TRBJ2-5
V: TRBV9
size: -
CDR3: CASSVGGAEQETQYF

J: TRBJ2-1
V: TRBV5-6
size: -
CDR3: CASSLHSGWGNEQFF

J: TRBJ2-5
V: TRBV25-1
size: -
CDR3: CASSEMGQGAGETQYF

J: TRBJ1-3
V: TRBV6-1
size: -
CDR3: CASSEQASSGNTIYF

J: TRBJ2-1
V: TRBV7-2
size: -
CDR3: CASSFGQGFYNEQFF

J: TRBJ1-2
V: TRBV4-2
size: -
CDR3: CASSQDSRVGGYTF

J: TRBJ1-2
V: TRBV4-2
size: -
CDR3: CASSQDLVGGQGPNYGYTF

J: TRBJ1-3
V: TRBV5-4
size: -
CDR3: CASSWGPDRLGNTIYF

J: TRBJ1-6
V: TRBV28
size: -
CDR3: CASWTYNSPLHF

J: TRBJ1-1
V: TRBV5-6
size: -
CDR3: CASSYLTDGITEAFF

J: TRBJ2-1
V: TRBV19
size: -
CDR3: CASSIGGGEQFF

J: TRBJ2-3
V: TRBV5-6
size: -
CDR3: CASRGGLADTDTQYF

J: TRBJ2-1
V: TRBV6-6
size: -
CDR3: CASSYSQANNEQFF

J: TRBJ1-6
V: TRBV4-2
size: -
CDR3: CASSQDQGNNSPLHF

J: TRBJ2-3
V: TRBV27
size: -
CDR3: CASPGQVGTDTQYF

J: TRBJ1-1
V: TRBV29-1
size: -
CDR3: CSLGMNTEAFF

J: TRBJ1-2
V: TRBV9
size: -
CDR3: CASSVETGVGYGYTF

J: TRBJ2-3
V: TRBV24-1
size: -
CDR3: CATSEPGRGTDTQYF

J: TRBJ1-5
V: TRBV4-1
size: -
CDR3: CASSPEGQAYNQPQHF

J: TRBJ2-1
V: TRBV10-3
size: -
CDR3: CAISQLGGNEQFF

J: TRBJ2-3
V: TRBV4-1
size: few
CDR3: CASSPTLSDTQYF

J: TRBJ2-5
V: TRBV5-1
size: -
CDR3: CASSSGALQETQYF

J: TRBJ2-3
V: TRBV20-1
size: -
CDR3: CSARGTDTQYF

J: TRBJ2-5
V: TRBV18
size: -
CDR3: CASSPLGTQETQYF

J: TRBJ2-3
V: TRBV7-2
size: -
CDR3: CASSSGTRLTDTQYF

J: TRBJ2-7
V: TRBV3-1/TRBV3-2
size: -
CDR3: CARSQELAGVKGGEQYF